The rows below give T cell receptor beta chains drawn from one sample of a study of CD4 T cells in relation to SARS-CoV-2 and coronaviruses. TCRdb's copy holds only in-frame clones and misses some; the assay was immunoSEQ multiplex PCR. The data hold about 22,000 clones, with roughly 80% observed a single time. What these receptors recognize is not known. Sequencing used CD4+ T cells from PBMCs, cultured in vitro. Receptors originate from a human donor in good health. Both conserved end residues are trimmed from each CDR3. Each record gives: V gene, clone size, J gene, CDR3 protein. Clone size appears in some rows only: once, few, many, or a class for an expanded clone.

>TRBV30|-|TRBJ1-1
AWSVDGGSGTEAF
>TRBV9|-|TRBJ1-1
ASRGGGAATEAF
>TRBV5-8|-|TRBJ2-4
ASSTDRLAKNIQY
>TRBV13|-|TRBJ2-7
ASSSRSRDRDEQY
>TRBV6-5|-|TRBJ2-7
ASRGGQYEQY
>TRBV12-3/TRBV12-4|-|TRBJ2-7
ASSSREHYEQY
>TRBV7-9|-|TRBJ1-2
ASSLEAGGGNYGYT
>TRBV28|-|TRBJ2-3
ASSPPQGTTDTQY
>TRBV24-1|-|TRBJ2-3
ATSSSGTDTDTQY
>TRBV14|few|TRBJ2-2
ASSQEVLTGELF